This is a list of T cell receptor beta chains from one sample in a study of T cell responses to AZD1222 COVID-19 vaccine. The data were produced by immunoSEQ multiplex PCR, yet TCRdb's version contains in-frame clones alone and is incomplete. This table holds roughly 66,000 clones, about four fifths found once. The sample was peripheral blood, taken on day 0 of AZD1222 vaccination. These receptors all stem from an adult in good health. Both conserved end residues are part of each CDR3. D genes are given only for firm matches. Clone sizes are given selectively: once, few, many, or a class where the clone is expanded.

>TRBV4-3|-|TRBJ2-7|TRBD2
CASSQARGAYAQYF
TGCGCCAGCAGCCAAGCGCGGGGGGCCTACGCGCAGTACTTC
>TRBV2|-|TRBJ2-7|TRBD2
CASRGTSGGYEQYF
TGTGCCAGCAGAGGGACTAGCGGGGGTTACGAGCAGTACTTC
>TRBV5-1|few|TRBJ1-1|-
CASSLERDFNTEAFF
TGCGCCAGCAGCTTGGAGAGGGACTTCAACACTGAAGCTTTCTTT
>TRBV9|-|TRBJ1-3|TRBD1
CASSVAPTGFAGNTIYF
TGTGCCAGCAGCGTCGCCCCGACAGGGTTTGCTGGAAACACCATATATTTT
>TRBV4-2|-|TRBJ2-2|-
CASSQDLSGELFF
TGTGCCAGCAGCCAAGATTTGAGCGGGGAGCTGTTTTTT
>TRBV10-3|-|TRBJ2-5|-
CAISEAAIAGETQYF
TGTGCCATCAGTGAGGCCGCTATCGCAGGCGAGACCCAGTACTTC
>TRBV3-1/TRBV3-2|-|TRBJ1-4|-
CASSHTSGDSGEKLFF
TGTGCCAGCAGCCATACGTCGGGTGATTCGGGTGAAAAACTGTTTTTT
>TRBV7-2|-|TRBJ2-2|-
CASSLVAGNTGELFF
TGTGCCAGCAGCTTAGTGGCAGGGAACACCGGGGAGCTGTTTTTT
>TRBV2|-|TRBJ2-1|TRBD1
CASSDQGASYNEQFF
TGTGCCAGCAGTGATCAGGGGGCATCCTACAATGAGCAGTTCTTC
>TRBV18|-|TRBJ1-6|-
CASSPFTGTAYNSPLHF
TGTGCCAGCTCACCTTTCACCGGGACGGCCTATAATTCACCCCTCCACTTT
>TRBV28|-|TRBJ1-5|TRBD1
CASSPGGFGNQPQHF
TGTGCCAGCAGTCCAGGGGGCTTTGGCAATCAGCCCCAGCATTTT
>TRBV11-1|-|TRBJ2-7|TRBD2
CASSLAGSSYEQYF
TGTGCCAGCAGCCTAGCGGGGAGCTCCTACGAGCAGTACTTC
>TRBV28|-|TRBJ1-2|-
CASSGGAYGYTF
TGTGCCAGCAGTGGGGGTGCCTATGGCTACACCTTC
>TRBV28|-|TRBJ1-5|TRBD1
CASSFRDSWGNQPQHF
TGTGCCAGCAGTTTCCGGGACAGCTGGGGTAATCAGCCCCAGCATTTT
>TRBV11-3|-|TRBJ2-7|TRBD1
CASSLGTGPYEQYF
TGTGCCAGCAGCTTGGGGACAGGACCCTACGAGCAGTACTTC
>TRBV7-2|-|TRBJ2-4|TRBD2
CASSHTSGNIQYF
TGTGCCAGCAGCCATACTAGCGGAAACATTCAGTACTTC
>TRBV5-1|-|TRBJ1-1|-
CASSWGGGGDTEAFF
TGCGCCAGCAGCTGGGGAGGGGGAGGGGACACTGAAGCTTTCTTT
>TRBV18|-|TRBJ1-6|TRBD1
CASSPGRQGGSYNSPLHF
TGTGCCAGCTCACCCGGACGGCAGGGGGGTTCCTATAATTCACCCCTCCACTTT
>TRBV14|-|TRBJ2-5|TRBD2
CASSQERTSGNQETQYF
TGTGCCAGCAGCCAAGAGAGGACTAGCGGCAACCAAGAGACCCAGTACTTC
>TRBV11-3|-|TRBJ1-4|-
CASSQGPLRGKLFF
TGTGCCAGCAGCCAGGGCCCTCTCCGTGGAAAACTGTTTTTT
>TRBV7-8|-|TRBJ2-5|TRBD1
CASSLAGQGSETQYF
TGTGCCAGCAGCTTAGCGGGACAGGGCTCAGAGACCCAGTACTTC
>TRBV11-2|-|TRBJ1-4|TRBD1
CASSWQGATNEKLFF
TGTGCCAGCAGCTGGCAGGGGGCAACTAATGAAAAACTGTTTTTT
>TRBV7-7|-|TRBJ2-3|-
CASSYAGTASDTQYF
TGTGCCAGCAGTTACGCCGGGACTGCTTCTGATACGCAGTATTTT
>TRBV5-4|-|TRBJ2-1|TRBD2
CASRVSGGRYNEQFF
TGTGCCAGCAGAGTTAGCGGGGGGCGCTACAATGAGCAGTTCTTC
>TRBV7-2|-|TRBJ2-7|-
CASSLYGREIAEQYF
TGTGCCAGCAGCTTATATGGCAGGGAAATTGCCGAGCAGTACTTC
>TRBV28|-|TRBJ1-6|-
CASSLVGGVYSPLHF
TGTGCCAGCAGTTTGGTTGGGGGAGTATATTCACCCCTCCACTTT
>TRBV6-2/TRBV6-3|-|TRBJ2-7|-
CASSYGTHEQYF
TGTGCCAGCAGTTACGGGACCCACGAGCAGTACTTC
>TRBV28|-|TRBJ2-4|-
CASSLTRKNIQYF
TGTGCCAGCAGTTTAACTCGCAAAAACATTCAGTACTTC
>TRBV5-4|-|TRBJ2-3|TRBD1
CASSHGDRNTQYF
TGTGCCAGCAGCCACGGGGACAGGAATACGCAGTATTTT
>TRBV19|once|TRBJ2-6|-
CASSTVGGFRANVLTF
TGTGCCAGTAGTACTGTTGGGGGTTTTAGGGCCAACGTCCTGACTTTC
>TRBV3-1/TRBV3-2|-|TRBJ1-5|-
CASSPVNQGSNQPQHF
TGTGCCAGCAGCCCTGTTAATCAGGGGAGCAATCAGCCCCAGCATTTT
>TRBV12-3/TRBV12-4|-|TRBJ2-2|-
CASSLVGHGELFF
TGTGCCAGCAGTTTGGTCGGGCACGGGGAGCTGTTTTTT
>TRBV6-1|-|TRBJ1-5|-
CASSAQGGFSNQPQHF
TGTGCCAGCAGTGCCCAGGGAGGTTTTAGCAATCAGCCCCAGCATTTT
>TRBV28|few|TRBJ1-2|TRBD1
CASSRGTGLEDGYTF
TGTGCCAGCTCACGCGGGACAGGGTTGGAGGATGGCTACACCTTC
>TRBV5-1|-|TRBJ1-2|TRBD1
CASSLTGTGGLGYTF
TGCGCCAGCAGCTTAACCGGGACAGGGGGCCTCGGCTACACCTTC
>TRBV19|once|TRBJ1-5|-
CASSIRHQPQHF
TGTGCCAGTAGTATCCGGCATCAGCCCCAGCATTTT
>TRBV6-6|-|TRBJ1-2|-
CASIKYRDGYTF
TGTGCCAGCATTAAATATCGAGATGGCTACACCTTC
>TRBV5-4|-|TRBJ2-7|TRBD1
CASSRDRSYEQYF
TGTGCCAGCAGCCGGGACAGGTCCTACGAGCAGTACTTC
>TRBV4-3|-|TRBJ1-6|-
CASSPNLSGTGPLHF
TGCGCCAGCAGCCCAAACCTCTCAGGGACCGGACCCCTCCACTTT
>TRBV5-6|-|TRBJ1-2|-
CASSYPQGSNPHGYTF
TGTGCCAGCAGCTACCCCCAGGGGTCCAACCCTCATGGCTACACCTTC
>TRBV6-6|-|TRBJ2-3|TRBD2
CASSPGLAGLADTQYF
TGTGCCAGCAGCCCTGGACTAGCGGGGCTCGCAGATACGCAGTATTTT
>TRBV27|-|TRBJ2-1|-
CASSSTRSPGIYYNEQFF
TGTGCCAGCAGTTCAACACGCAGCCCGGGAATCTACTACAATGAGCAGTTCTTC
>TRBV6-5|-|TRBJ1-5|-
CASSYERVGQPQHF
TGTGCCAGCAGTTACGAGAGGGTTGGTCAGCCCCAGCATTTT
>TRBV9|-|TRBJ2-5|-
CASSKNSGRVGETQYF
TGTGCCAGCAGCAAGAATTCGGGACGCGTGGGGGAGACCCAGTACTTC
>TRBV3-1/TRBV3-2|-|TRBJ1-5|-
CASSQDRGERHNQPQHF
TGTGCCAGCAGCCAAGACAGGGGTGAGAGGCACAATCAGCCCCAGCATTTT
>TRBV7-2|-|TRBJ2-2|-
CASSRANTGELFF
TGTGCCAGCAGCAGAGCCAACACCGGGGAGCTGTTTTTT